The rows below give T cell receptor beta chains drawn from one sample of a study of blood T cell repertoires in COVID-19. Sequencing was performed with immunoSEQ multiplex PCR; in TCRdb, only in-frame clones are kept and a portion is missing. The table lists roughly 180,000 clones, about four fifths of them singletons. Sequencing input: PBMCs or T cells enriched from blood (not recorded which). All receptors derive from a man aged 60-69 years who had recovered from COVID-19. CDR3s include the opening cysteine and the closing phenylalanine or tryptophan. Each record gives: clone size, J gene, V gene, D gene, CDR3 protein, CDR3 DNA. D genes are given only for firm matches. Where a row states a size, it is once, few, many or the class of an expanded clone; other rows omit it.

- | TRBJ1-6 | TRBV24-1 | - | CATSDLGDTGTGNSPLHF | TGTGCCACCAGTGATTTGGGGGATACAGGGACGGGCAATTCACCCCTCCACTTT
- | TRBJ2-5 | TRBV7-8 | TRBD1 | CASSKTGVWETQYF | TGTGCCAGCAGCAAGACAGGGGTATGGGAGACCCAGTACTTC
- | TRBJ2-7 | TRBV5-1 | - | CASSRGTGYEQYF | TGCGCCAGCAGCCGGGGTACCGGCTACGAGCAGTACTTC
- | TRBJ2-2 | TRBV11-3 | TRBD1 | CASSARTGQGANTGELFF | TGTGCCAGCAGCGCGAGGACGGGACAGGGGGCGAACACCGGGGAGCTGTTTTTT
- | TRBJ2-3 | TRBV7-3 | TRBD2 | CASSLYGLAGGTDTQYF | TGTGCCAGCAGCTTATATGGACTAGCGGGGGGCACAGATACGCAGTATTTT
- | TRBJ1-2 | TRBV7-2 | TRBD1 | CASTYIPRDRGGYTF | TGTGCCAGCACCTACATCCCCCGGGACAGGGGTGGCTACACCTTC
- | TRBJ1-1 | TRBV2 | TRBD1 | CASKRQGTEAFF | TGTGCCAGCAAACGACAGGGGACTGAAGCTTTCTTT
few | TRBJ2-2 | TRBV28 | TRBD2 | CASRPWGGRAQTGELFF | TGTGCCAGCAGGCCTTGGGGCGGGAGGGCACAAACCGGGGAGCTGTTTTTT
- | TRBJ2-1 | TRBV18 | - | CASSPRSDNEQFF | TGTGCCAGCTCACCACGGTCGGACAATGAGCAGTTCTTC
- | TRBJ2-7 | TRBV28 | - | CASMEISYEQYF | TGTGCCAGCATGGAGATCTCCTACGAGCAGTACTTC
- | TRBJ2-7 | TRBV5-1 | TRBD1 | CASSLDRGDYEQYF | TGCGCCAGCAGCTTAGACAGGGGGGATTACGAGCAGTACTTC
- | TRBJ1-2 | TRBV28 | TRBD1 | CASRETGVGYTF | TGTGCCAGCAGGGAGACAGGGGTTGGCTACACCTTC
- | TRBJ2-5 | TRBV9 | - | CASSARGGGGETQYF | TGTGCCAGCAGCGCACGTGGGGGGGGCGGAGAGACCCAGTACTTC
- | TRBJ2-7 | TRBV11-2 | TRBD2 | CASSFLRTSGGDEQYF | TGTGCCAGCAGCTTTCTAAGGACTAGCGGGGGGGACGAGCAGTACTTC
- | TRBJ1-1 | TRBV5-1 | - | CASSLLNTEAFF | TGCGCCAGCAGCCTCCTCAACACTGAAGCTTTCTTT
- | TRBJ2-1 | TRBV7-2 | TRBD2 | CASSLVNGGRGKFF | TGTGCCAGCAGCTTAGTCAACGGCGGGAGAGGGAAGTTCTTC
- | TRBJ1-6 | TRBV24-1 | - | CATSEGRYNSPLHF | TGTGCCACCAGTGAGGGCAGATATAATTCACCCCTCCACTTT
- | TRBJ2-2 | TRBV19 | TRBD2 | CASSIVGLAAGELFF | TGTGCCAGTAGTATAGTGGGACTAGCGGCCGGGGAGCTGTTTTTT
- | TRBJ2-1 | TRBV18 | - | CASSRREPRNEQFF | TGTGCCAGCTCCAGGAGGGAGCCGAGGAATGAGCAGTTCTTC
- | TRBJ1-1 | TRBV3-1/TRBV3-2 | - | CASSLRPWEVSTEAFF | TGTGCCAGCAGCCTTCGACCGTGGGAGGTGAGCACTGAAGCTTTCTTT
- | TRBJ1-1 | TRBV7-3 | - | CASSPDAGQITEAFF | TGTGCCAGCAGCCCAGACGCGGGCCAGATCACTGAAGCTTTCTTT
- | TRBJ2-3 | TRBV3-1/TRBV3-2 | TRBD2 | CASSFWTSGGAGPDTQYF | TGTGCCAGCAGCTTTTGGACTAGCGGGGGGGCTGGTCCGGATACGCAGTATTTT
few | TRBJ2-7 | TRBV29-1 | - | CSVDSTSQGSYEQYF | TGCAGCGTGGATTCTACTAGCCAAGGTTCCTACGAGCAGTACTTC
few | TRBJ2-3 | TRBV7-8 | - | CASSLGPSASTDTQYF | TGTGCCAGCAGCTTAGGCCCTAGCGCATCCACAGATACGCAGTATTTT
once | TRBJ1-5 | TRBV19 | - | CASSIQGLPPDF | TGTGCCAGTAGTATCCAGGGACTCCCCCCGGATTTT
once | TRBJ1-2 | TRBV28 | TRBD1 | CASSLGQASKGYTF | TGTGCCAGCAGCCTAGGACAGGCTTCTAAAGGCTACACCTTC
- | TRBJ1-5 | TRBV5-6 | - | CASSARGPNQPQHF | TGTGCCAGCAGCGCCAGGGGACCCAATCAGCCCCAGCATTTT
- | TRBJ2-1 | TRBV14 | - | CASSPNTGTTYNEQFF | TGTGCCAGCAGCCCAAACACAGGGACTACCTACAATGAGCAGTTCTTC
- | TRBJ2-6 | TRBV7-3 | TRBD2 | CASSLSLAGASGANVLTF | TGTGCCAGCAGCTTAAGTCTAGCGGGGGCCTCTGGGGCCAACGTCCTGACTTTC
- | TRBJ1-4 | TRBV2 | TRBD1 | CASKFRGSQEKLFF | TGTGCCAGCAAATTCAGGGGGTCGCAAGAAAAACTGTTTTTT
- | TRBJ2-5 | TRBV19 | - | CASSINREETQYF | TGTGCCAGTAGTATAAACAGGGAAGAGACCCAGTACTTC
once | TRBJ1-6 | TRBV5-1 | TRBD1 | CASSLGTGGSNSPLHF | TGCGCCAGCAGCTTGGGGACAGGGGGTAGTAATTCACCCCTCCACTTT
- | TRBJ2-1 | TRBV19 | - | CASSIPGSPYNEQFF | TGTGCCAGTAGTATCCCAGGTTCTCCCTACAATGAGCAGTTCTTC
- | TRBJ1-2 | TRBV5-8 | - | CASSLRGTPWDGYTF | TGTGCCAGCAGCTTGCGGGGGACCCCTTGGGATGGCTACACCTTC
- | TRBJ2-7 | TRBV7-2 | - | CASSLGSLAGVREQYF | TGTGCCAGCAGCTTAGGATCGCTAGCTGGAGTTCGGGAGCAGTACTTC
once | TRBJ2-5 | TRBV7-7 | TRBD1 | CASSRDRQETQYF | TGTGCTAGCAGCCGGGACAGACAAGAGACCCAGTACTTC
- | TRBJ1-6 | TRBV3-1/TRBV3-2 | - | CASTGGHNSPLHF | TGTGCCAGCACCGGGGGGCACAATTCACCCCTCCACTTT
- | TRBJ2-7 | TRBV28 | TRBD1 | CASNTGQGAGEQYF | TGTGCCAGCAACACGGGACAGGGGGCGGGTGAGCAGTACTTC
once | TRBJ1-1 | TRBV29-1 | TRBD1 | CSVDPGTGNGAEAFF | TGCAGCGTTGACCCCGGGACAGGGAATGGCGCTGAAGCTTTCTTT
- | TRBJ1-1 | TRBV28 | TRBD1 | CASSLLIPGGEAFF | TGTGCCAGCAGTTTATTAATCCCAGGGGGCGAAGCTTTCTTT
- | TRBJ2-3 | TRBV28 | - | CASSPREARKAQYF | TGTGCCAGCAGTCCACGTGAGGCGCGAAAGGCGCAGTATTTT
- | TRBJ2-2 | TRBV5-1 | TRBD2 | CASSARTSASTGELFF | TGCGCCAGCAGCGCCCGGACTAGCGCCTCTACCGGGGAGCTGTTTTTT
once | TRBJ2-4 | TRBV27 | - | CASSSGATKNIQYF | TGTGCCAGCAGTTCTGGGGCGACCAAAAACATTCAGTACTTC
- | TRBJ2-7 | TRBV5-6 | - | CASSLSGAREYF | TGTGCCAGCAGCTTGAGTGGTGCGAGAGAGTACTTC
- | TRBJ1-2 | TRBV29-1 | - | CSGTVSKTGNYGYTF | TGCAGCGGGACAGTCTCCAAGACAGGCAACTATGGCTACACCTTC
- | TRBJ1-1 | TRBV19 | - | CASSIGFIGTEAFF | TGTGCCAGTAGTATCGGGTTTATAGGCACTGAAGCTTTCTTT
- | TRBJ1-2 | TRBV12-5 | - | CASGLHTGIGHGYTF | TGTGCTAGTGGTTTGCACACAGGGATCGGTCATGGCTACACCTTC
- | TRBJ1-5 | TRBV18 | - | CASSPAVSGSAGNQPQHF | TGTGCCAGCTCACCAGCGGTTTCAGGGTCGGCGGGCAATCAGCCCCAGCATTTT
- | TRBJ2-7 | TRBV7-6 | TRBD1 | CASSLAVGRGTGVYEQYF | TGTGCCAGCAGCTTAGCGGTGGGGAGGGGGACAGGGGTCTACGAGCAGTACTTC
few | TRBJ2-3 | TRBV28 | TRBD2 | CASRRLAGTTSTDTQYF | TGTGCCAGCAGGAGGCTAGCGGGGACCACTAGCACAGATACGCAGTATTTT
- | TRBJ1-1 | TRBV29-1 | - | CSVGFGTSQEAFF | TGCAGCGTTGGCTTTGGGACATCCCAGGAAGCTTTCTTT
- | TRBJ2-2 | TRBV5-1 | - | CASSLALLNTGELFF | TGCGCCAGCAGCTTGGCACTGCTGAACACCGGGGAGCTGTTTTTT
- | TRBJ2-3 | TRBV11-2 | TRBD2 | CASSSLPGGAEDTQYF | TGTGCCAGCAGCTCTCTTCCCGGGGGGGCCGAAGATACGCAGTATTTT
- | TRBJ2-7 | TRBV27 | - | CASSLGAGEQYF | TGTGCCAGCAGTTTGGGGGCTGGGGAGCAGTACTTC
once | TRBJ1-4 | TRBV9 | TRBD1 | CASSVVRAGGKLFF | TGTGCCAGCAGCGTAGTCCGGGCAGGGGGAAAACTGTTTTTT
- | TRBJ1-2 | TRBV15 | - | CATSRDLRGYGYTF | TGTGCCACCAGCAGAGACCTTCGGGGCTATGGCTACACCTTC
- | TRBJ1-6 | TRBV6-5 | - | CASSFPGQGSPLHF | TGTGCCAGCAGTTTTCCAGGGCAAGGTTCACCCCTCCACTTT
- | TRBJ2-5 | TRBV18 | - | CASSPPSGRTSETQYF | TGTGCCAGCTCACCACCATCAGGGAGGACGTCAGAGACCCAGTACTTC
few | TRBJ1-1 | TRBV19 | - | CASRGSSAVGLWNTEAFF | TGTGCCAGTCGCGGCTCGTCGGCAGTAGGCCTTTGGAACACTGAAGCTTTCTTT
- | TRBJ1-2 | TRBV5-5 | TRBD1 | CASSLRDSYGYTF | TGTGCCAGCAGCTTGAGGGACAGCTATGGCTACACCTTC